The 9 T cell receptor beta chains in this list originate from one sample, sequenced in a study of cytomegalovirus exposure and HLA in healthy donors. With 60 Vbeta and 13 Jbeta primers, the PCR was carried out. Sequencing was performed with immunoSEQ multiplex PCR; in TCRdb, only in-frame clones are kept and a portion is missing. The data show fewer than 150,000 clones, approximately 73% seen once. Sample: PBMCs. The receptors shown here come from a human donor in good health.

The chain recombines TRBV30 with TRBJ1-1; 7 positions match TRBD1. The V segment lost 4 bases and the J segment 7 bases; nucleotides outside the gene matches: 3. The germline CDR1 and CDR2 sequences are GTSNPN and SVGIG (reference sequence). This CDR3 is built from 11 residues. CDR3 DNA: TGTGCCTGGACCGGGACAGTTGAAGCTTTCTTT. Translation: CAWTGTVEAFF. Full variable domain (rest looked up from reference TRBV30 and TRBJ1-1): SQTIHQWPATLVQPVGSPLSLECTVEGTSNPNLYWYRQAAGRGLQLLFYSVGIGQISSEVPQNLSASRPQDRQFILSSKKLLLSDSGFYLCAWTGTVEAFFGQGTRLTVV.

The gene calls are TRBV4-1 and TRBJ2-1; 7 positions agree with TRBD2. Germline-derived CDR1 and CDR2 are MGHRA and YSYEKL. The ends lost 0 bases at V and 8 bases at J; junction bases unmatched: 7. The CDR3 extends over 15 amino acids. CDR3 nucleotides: TGCGCCAGCAGCCAAGAAACCCGGACTAGTGATGAGCAGTTCTTC. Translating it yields CASSQETRTSDEQFF.

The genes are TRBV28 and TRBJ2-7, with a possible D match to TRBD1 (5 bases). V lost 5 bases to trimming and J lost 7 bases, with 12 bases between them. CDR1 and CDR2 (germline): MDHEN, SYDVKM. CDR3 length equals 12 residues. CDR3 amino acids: CASSNPSGEQYF. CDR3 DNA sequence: TGTGCCAGCAGTAACCCGTCAGGGGAGCAGTACTTC.

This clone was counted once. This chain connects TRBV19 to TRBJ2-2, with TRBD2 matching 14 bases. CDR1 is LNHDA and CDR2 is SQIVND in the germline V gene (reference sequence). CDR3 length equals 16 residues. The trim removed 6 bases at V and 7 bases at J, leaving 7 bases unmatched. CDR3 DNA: TGTGCCAGTAGGTCTAGACTAGCGGGAGGGCTCGGGGAGCTGTTTTTT. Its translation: CASRSRLAGGLGELFF.

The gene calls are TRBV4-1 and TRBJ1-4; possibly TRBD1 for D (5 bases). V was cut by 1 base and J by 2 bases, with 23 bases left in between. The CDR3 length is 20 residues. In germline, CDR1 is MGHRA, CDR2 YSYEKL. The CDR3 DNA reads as TGCGCCAGCAGCCAAGGTGGTGCAGGGTACCCTGTACGGACTAATGAAAAACTGTTTTTT. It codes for CASSQGGAGYPVRTNEKLFF.

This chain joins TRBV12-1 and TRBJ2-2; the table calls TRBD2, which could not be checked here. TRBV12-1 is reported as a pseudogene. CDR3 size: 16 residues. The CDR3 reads CASSFVCSRGGGELFF. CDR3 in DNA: TGTGCCAGCAGCTTTGTGTGCAGCCGGGGTGGCGGGGAGCTGTTTTTT.

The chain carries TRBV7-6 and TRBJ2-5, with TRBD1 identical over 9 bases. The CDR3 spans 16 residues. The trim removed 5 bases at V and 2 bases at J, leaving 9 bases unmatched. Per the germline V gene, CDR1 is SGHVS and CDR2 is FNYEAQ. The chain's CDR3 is CASSPAGQGLQETQYF. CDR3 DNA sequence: TGTGCCAGCAGCCCCGCGGGACAGGGACTACAAGAGACCCAGTACTTC.

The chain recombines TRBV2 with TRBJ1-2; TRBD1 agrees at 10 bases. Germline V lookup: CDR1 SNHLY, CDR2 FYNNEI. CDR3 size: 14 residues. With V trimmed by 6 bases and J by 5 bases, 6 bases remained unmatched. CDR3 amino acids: CASSARTGGYGYTF. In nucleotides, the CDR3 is TGTGCCAGCAGCGCTCGGACAGGGGGGTATGGCTACACCTTC.

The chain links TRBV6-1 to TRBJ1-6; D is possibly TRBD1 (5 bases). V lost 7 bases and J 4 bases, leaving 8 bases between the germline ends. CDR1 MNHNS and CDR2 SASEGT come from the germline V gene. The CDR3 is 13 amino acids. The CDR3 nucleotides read TGTGCCAGCAAGGGGTGGTATAATTCACCCCTCCACTTT. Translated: CASKGWYNSPLHF.